A selection of T cell receptor beta chains follows, all from one sample in a study of cytomegalovirus exposure and HLA in healthy donors. Clones were sequenced by immunoSEQ multiplex PCR, and TCRdb holds only the in-frame ones, with some missing. Here the sample spans over 110,000 clones, 73% being singletons. Sample: PBMCs. Receptor source: a woman aged 40 to 50 in good health and CMV-seronegative. Each CDR3 is given with its conserved first and last residue. The D gene is left open where the match is weak. Clone sizes are given selectively: once, few, many, or a class where the clone is expanded.

j_gene | d_gene | abundance | v_gene | CDR3aa | CDR3nt
TRBJ2-4 | NA | NA | TRBV6-5 | CASSERAGLIQYF | TGTGCCAGCAGTGAACGTGCAGGGCTCATTCAGTACTTC
TRBJ1-1 | NA | once | TRBV5-6 | CASSLTGLEEAFF | TGTGCCAGCAGCTTGACAGGGTTGGAAGAAGCTTTCTTT
TRBJ2-2 | NA | NA | TRBV7-6 | CASSPGSGELFF | TGTGCCAGCAGCCCAGGGTCCGGGGAGCTGTTTTTT
TRBJ2-3 | TRBD1 | NA | TRBV27 | CASGGQLYTDTQYF | TGTGCCAGCGGGGGACAGCTCTACACAGATACGCAGTATTTT
TRBJ1-1 | TRBD1 | NA | TRBV5-1 | CASSLQGDTEAFF | TGCGCCAGCAGCTTACAGGGGGACACTGAAGCTTTCTTT
TRBJ2-5 | NA | once | TRBV11-3 | CASSLGGTQETQYF | TGTGCCAGCAGCTTAGGCGGGACCCAAGAGACCCAGTACTTC
TRBJ2-1 | NA | NA | TRBV5-4 | CASSFTGHYNEQFF | TGTGCCAGCAGCTTTACTGGTCACTACAATGAGCAGTTCTTC
TRBJ1-2 | TRBD1 | once | TRBV28 | CASSAGDRGSVGYGYTF | TGTGCCAGCAGCGCTGGGGACAGGGGGTCGGTCGGCTATGGCTACACCTTC
TRBJ2-3 | NA | NA | TRBV5-1 | CASSLGVGDTQYF | TGCGCCAGCAGCTTAGGGGTGGGAGATACGCAGTATTTT
TRBJ2-1 | TRBD1 | NA | TRBV2 | CASSGQGDSSYNEQFF | TGTGCCAGCTCTGGACAGGGTGATAGCTCCTACAATGAGCAGTTCTTC
TRBJ2-2 | TRBD2 | NA | TRBV10-3 | CAIRGTGTKNTGELFF | TGTGCCATCAGGGGGACCGGGACTAAAAACACCGGGGAGCTGTTTTTT
TRBJ2-3 | TRBD2 | NA | TRBV5-1 | CASSSGTSPDTQYF | TGCGCCAGCAGCTCCGGGACTAGTCCAGATACGCAGTATTTT
TRBJ2-1 | NA | NA | TRBV5-1 | CASSLGFNSDNEQFF | TGCGCCAGCAGCTTGGGTTTTAATTCTGACAATGAGCAGTTCTTC
TRBJ2-5 | NA | NA | TRBV5-6 | CASSQDSGGETQYF | TGTGCCAGCAGCCAGGACTCCGGCGGGGAGACCCAGTACTTC
TRBJ2-2 | NA | NA | TRBV29-1 | CSVAQGRSGELFF | TGCAGCGTTGCACAGGGCCGAAGCGGGGAGCTGTTTTTT
TRBJ2-2 | TRBD1 | NA | TRBV29-1 | CSVGQGILDTGELFF | TGCAGCGTTGGACAGGGGATATTGGACACCGGGGAGCTGTTTTTT
TRBJ1-5 | TRBD1 | few | TRBV2 | CASSVEGGGQPQHF | TGTGCCAGCAGTGTGGAAGGGGGCGGGCAGCCCCAGCATTTT
TRBJ2-1 | NA | NA | TRBV7-3 | CASSYYNEQFF | TGTGCCAGCAGCTATTATAATGAGCAGTTCTTC
TRBJ1-1 | NA | NA | TRBV5-6 | CASSRDWGTNTEAFF | TGTGCCAGCAGCAGGGACTGGGGGACGAACACTGAAGCTTTCTTT
TRBJ2-4 | TRBD1 | NA | TRBV5-1 | CASSLEGQGAGNIQYF | TGCGCCAGCAGCTTGGAGGGACAGGGGGCAGGAAACATTCAGTACTTC
TRBJ2-3 | TRBD1 | once | TRBV13 | CASSLIRDREDTQYF | TGTGCCAGCAGCCTAATCCGGGACAGGGAAGATACGCAGTATTTT
TRBJ1-4 | NA | NA | TRBV7-2 | CASSPSYRVEEKLFF | TGTGCCAGCAGCCCTTCATACAGGGTTGAAGAAAAACTGTTTTTT